A single sample is the source of the 22 T cell receptor beta chains below, sequenced in a study of T cells expressing NK-cell markers. TCRdb re-called the 5' RACE reads; one entry per CDR3 protein, DNA not given. This sample's table has 550,000 or so distinct CDR3 sequences. The sequencing input was blood T cells: a sorted CD56 or NKG2C T cell subset, CD4+ or CD8+ T cells, or bulk PBMC T cells (not recorded which). These receptors all come from a man between 18 and 35 years old in good health.

The CDR3 spells CATSETGARGDTQYF. The genes are TRBV15 and TRBJ2-3; the TRBD1 assignment by TCRdb is unverifiable without DNA. There are 15 residues in the CDR3. Germline V gives CDR1 LNHNV, CDR2 YYDKDF (reference sequence). Full variable domain (remainder filled in from reference TRBV15 and TRBJ2-3): DAMVIQNPRYQVTQFGKPVTLSCSQTLNHNVMYWYQQKSSQAPKLLFHYYDKDFNNEADTPDNFQSRRPNTSFCFLDIRSPGLGDTAMYLCATSETGARGDTQYFGPGTRLTVL.

The V call is TRBV12-3 or TRBV12-4, the J call TRBJ2-7. The CDR3 covers 14 residues. The CDR3 sequence is CASSFGGLNSEQYF.

The chain uses TRBV7-6 and TRBJ2-7. The CDR3 sequence is 12 residues long. CDR1 and CDR2 (germline): SGHVS, FNYEAQ. The CDR3 sequence is CASSPVENEQYF.

The V gene is TRBV20-1, the J gene TRBJ2-2. The CDR3 is 15 residues long. Germline V gives CDR1 DFQATT, CDR2 SNEGSKA (reference sequence). CDR3: CSAREKDLDTGELFF.

The rearrangement uses TRBV7-2 and TRBJ2-1; the TRBD1 assignment by TCRdb is unverifiable without DNA. Per germline, CDR1 SGHTA and CDR2 FQGNSA. The CDR3 has 17 residues. The CDR3 spells CASIIDSYQSSYNEQFF.

V and J are TRBV11-2 and TRBJ2-7; the D call from TCRdb, TRBD2, cannot be confirmed without DNA. Germline assignment: CDR1 SGHAT and CDR2 FQNNGV. There are 14 residues in the CDR3. This CDR3 reads CASSLERLAGEQYF.

The CDR3 region is CASSYSISSGSYNEQFF. The chain combines TRBV6-2 or TRBV6-3 with TRBJ2-1; TCRdb outputs TRBD2, but without DNA this stays unchecked. CDR3 length: 17 residues. Germline loops: CDR1 MNHEY, CDR2 SVGEGT.

The rearrangement links TRBV28 to TRBJ1-1; the TRBD1 assignment by TCRdb is unverifiable without DNA. This CDR3 has 14 amino acids. Germline V CDR1 and CDR2: MDHEN, SYDVKM. The CDR3 reads CASSTFRGNTEAFF.

This chain connects TRBV29-1 to TRBJ2-3; TCRdb designates TRBD2, a call that cannot be tested without DNA. This CDR3 has 17 amino acids. Germline V CDR1 and CDR2: SQVTM, ANQGSEA. This chain's CDR3 is CSVEWWASGIGTDTQYF.

The V call is TRBV5-1, the J call TRBJ2-1; no DNA is available, so the TRBD2 call from TCRdb remains unchecked. Germline V lookup: CDR1 SGHRS, CDR2 YFSETQ. The CDR3 contains 15 residues. The CDR3 reads CASSQVTSEVNEQFF.

This chain links TRBV12-3 or TRBV12-4 with TRBJ2-1; TCRdb's D call of TRBD1 is untestable without DNA. The CDR3 sequence is 16 residues long. The CDR3 spells CASSFYRTSLYNEQFF.

The chain recombines TRBV5-1 with TRBJ2-2; TCRdb picks TRBD1, but there is no DNA to check that call. Germline V gene data show CDR1 as SGHRS and CDR2 as YFSETQ. The CDR3 has 16 amino acids. The CDR3: CASSLETGVDTGELFF.

V is TRBV7-8 and J is TRBJ1-1; TCRdb indicates TRBD1, and absent DNA this call remains unverified. Germline V gives CDR1 SGHVS, CDR2 FQNEAQ. This CDR3 comprises 13 residues. This CDR3 is CASSHNSRGEAFF.

The V and J genes are TRBV12-3 or TRBV12-4 and TRBJ2-7. The length of the CDR3 is 12 residues. The CDR3 protein is CASSLRSYEQYF.

The chain combines TRBV6-1 with TRBJ2-1; TCRdb's D call, TRBD1, is unchecked because there is no DNA. Germline CDR1 is MNHNS and CDR2 is SASEGT. The CDR3 covers 19 residues. CDR3 sequence reads: CASSLQPPRGALLGGEQFF.

The chain is built from TRBV20-1 and TRBJ2-3; TCRdb's assignment of TRBD2 cannot be checked, as there is no DNA. Germline V gene lookup returns CDR1 DFQATT and CDR2 SNEGSKA (reference sequence). This CDR3 has 15 amino acids. The CDR3 region is CSAPTGLAGLNTQYF.

The chain joins TRBV7-9 to TRBJ1-4; checking the TCRdb D call of TRBD1 is not possible without DNA. The CDR3 has 15 residues. In germline, CDR1 is SEHNR, CDR2 FQNEAQ (reference sequence). The CDR3 spells CASSLAQGGGEKLFF.

The V call is TRBV21-1, the J call TRBJ2-1; TCRdb lists TRBD1, though no DNA is available to test this call. TRBV21-1 is an annotated pseudogene. The CDR3 has 14 amino acids. CDR3 amino acids: CASSMIYRFNEQFF.

The chain links TRBV25-1 to TRBJ1-6. Germline-derived CDR1 and CDR2 are MGHDK and SYGVNS. This CDR3 contains 14 residues. The CDR3 sequence: CASSNTGRGSPLHF. Full variable domain (outside the CDR3, taken from reference TRBV25-1 and TRBJ1-6): EADIYQTPRYLVIGTGKKITLECSQTMGHDKMYWYQQDPGMELHLIHYSYGVNSTEKGDLSSESTVSRIRTEHFPLTLESARPSHTSQYLCASSNTGRGSPLHFGNGTRLTVT.

V usage is TRBV5-1 and J usage is TRBJ2-5; TCRdb selects TRBD2, and the lack of DNA leaves this call unchecked. The CDR3 consists of 15 residues. Per germline, CDR1 SGHRS and CDR2 YFSETQ. CDR3 residues: CASSSVGALAETQYF. The full variable domain, rest sourced from reference TRBV5-1 and TRBJ2-5, is KAGVTQTPRYLIKTRGQQVTLSCSPISGHRSVSWYQQTPGQGLQFLFEYFSETQRNKGNFPGRFSGRQFSNSRSEMNVSTLELGDSALYLCASSSVGALAETQYFGPGTRLLVL.

This chain joins TRBV25-1 and TRBJ2-1; the D call of TRBD1 rests on TCRdb alone, since no DNA is present to check it. CDR3 length: 15 amino acids. Germline CDR1 is MGHDK and CDR2 is SYGVNS. The chain's CDR3 is CASSQRDRGLGGEFF.

The chain recombines TRBV7-9 with TRBJ1-1. Germline V gene lookup returns CDR1 SEHNR and CDR2 FQNEAQ (reference sequence). The CDR3 sequence is 12 residues long. The CDR3 region is CASIVSDTEAFF.